The entry that follows covers one T cell receptor beta chain sequence. Recovery meant two consecutive negative NP/OP PCR tests, professional clearance, or resolved symptoms. The entry originates in a study of blood T cell repertoires in COVID-19. Original processing notes: For nucleated cells, counts were estimated from reference gene primer amplification. The data were produced by immunoSEQ multiplex PCR, yet TCRdb's version contains in-frame clones alone and is incomplete. V and J calls and clone size follow that table, whereas D and trimming were derived from the DNA. This sample has more than 200,000 clones; around 80% occur once, and the top ten carry around 2%. This CDR3 region has 14 residues. The V gene's germline CDR1 is LGHNA and CDR2 YSLEER. Trimming removed 3 bases from V and 7 bases from J; junction bases left unmatched: 5.

Specimen: PBMCs or T cells enriched from blood (not recorded which). The gene calls are TRBV4-3 and TRBJ1-5, with TRBD1 identical over 8 bases. This clonotype was sampled from a man in his 60s who had recovered from COVID-19. The CDR3 DNA is TGCGCCAGCAGCCATGGACAGGGAGGACAGCCCCAGCATTTT. Amino acids: CASSHGQGGQPQHF.